The TCR beta chain described here comes from a study of identical twins. This clonotype came up a few times. The antigen is unknown. With template switching, a universal primer site was added, and the cDNA carried unique molecular identifiers. TCRdb re-analysed the 5' RACE reads in MiXCR, keeping a single row per CDR3 protein. The sample shows a few hundred thousand distinct CDR3 sequences, 14% of them seen only once. Whole-study findings and limits: Within cord blood, abundant beta clonotypes carried fewer insertions, but memory repertoires showed no such trend. The models gave estimates that fell short of the out-of-frame TCR alpha sharing seen in monozygotic twins.

Trimming removed 5 bases from V and 7 bases from J; junction bases left unmatched: 10. The germline CDR1 and CDR2 sequences are SEHNR and FQNEAQ (reference sequence). This CDR3 spans 15 amino acids. The same sample was also studied in work on yellow fever vaccine responses in identical twins. This second study notes: Twins reportedly had a vaccine T cell response that seemed partly convergent, partly personalized.

This chain uses TRBV7-9 with TRBJ2-2; 7 bases are shared with TRBD2. The sequence was collected from a young woman in good health. Sequenced input: CD4+ T cells sorted from blood. The CDR3 region has the DNA TGTGCCAGCAGCCTCGACTCTCTAGCGGTCGGGGAGCTGTTTTTT. It specifies CASSLDSLAVGELFF.